This T cell receptor (beta chain) was documented in a study of Graves' ophthalmopathy and Graves' hyperthyroidism. Study conclusions and caveats: The model predicted ophthalmopathy progression with 70.59% sensitivity and around 72% specificity.

V was shortened by 6 bases and J by 2 bases, with 13 bases between the two germline ends. This CDR3 region has 14 residues. The V gene's germline CDR1 is WSHSY and CDR2 SAAADI. As the template, RNA transcripts were used to amplify TCR beta CDR3 regions. Scientists carried out first-round RT-PCR using HTBI primers and then a second-round multiplex PCR. TCRdb processed the multiplex PCR reads anew with MiXCR; each CDR3 protein has one entry. Of 900,000 to 1,200,000 distinct CDR3 sequences listed, around a third were seen once; the top ten hold around 10%. This clonotype appeared many times. Its antigen is not identified.

The chain uses TRBV10-2 and TRBJ1-2; D might be TRBD1 (5 bases). The source material was peripheral blood or thyroid tissue (not recorded which). This receptor was obtained from an adult man with Graves' hyperthyroidism. The CDR3 reads CASSREGLNYGYTF. DNA of the CDR3: TGCGCCAGCAGCCGAGAGGGACTCAACTATGGCTACACCTTC.